Shown below are 23 T cell receptor beta chains from a single sample sequenced in a study of spatial heterogeneity in lung cancer. The time point here: sample taken at primary tumor resection. Whole RNA, which was extracted from tumor, nontumor lung tissue or frozen PBMC, was sequenced without any cell sorting. TCRdb re-derived calls from the 5' RACE reads in MiXCR, one entry per CDR3 protein. The repertoire has around 40,000 distinct CDR3 sequences, less than 6% of them found once; the top ten carry around a tenth. The sequencing here drew on PBMCs, taken at surgery. All receptors come from a male donor with early-stage non-small cell lung cancer.

This clonotype occurred many times. The chain has TRBV21-1 and TRBJ1-4; the D call of TRBD1 is as the table states it, not checked on the DNA. TRBV21-1 is a pseudogene locus. This CDR3 contains 17 residues. CDR3 bases: TGTGCCAGCAATAAAATAAGGAATCATCGAAGGGGTGAAAAACTGTTTTTT. Encoded protein: CASNKIRNHRRGEKLFF.

There are many counts of this clonotype. V gene TRBV29-1 combines with J gene TRBJ2-1, with 7 bases identical to TRBD2. The CDR3 is 15 residues long. The J segment lost 4 bases and the V segment lost 7 bases, leaving 13 bases of the junction unmatched. Germline V CDR1 and CDR2: SQVTM, ANQGSEA. The CDR3 region is CSAGGGRVHYNEQFF. DNA of the CDR3: TGCAGCGCGGGAGGTGGGCGCGTCCATTACAATGAGCAGTTCTTC.

This clonotype was seen many times. The chain employs TRBV5-1 and TRBJ1-1; maybe TRBD1 (5 bases). The CDR3 loop spans 16 amino acids. V was shortened by 1 base and J by 0 bases, with 13 bases between the two germline ends. Germline V lookup: CDR1 SGHRS, CDR2 YFSETQ. The CDR3: CASSLMSAGLNTEAFF. CDR3 DNA sequence: TGCGCCAGCAGCTTGATGTCAGCGGGACTGAACACTGAAGCTTTCTTT.

This clonotype was found many times. One end of the junction varies from germline; a read error may be responsible. The chain is built from TRBV7-7 and TRBJ2-2, with 10 bases identical to TRBD1. The germline gives CDR1 SSHAT, CDR2 FNYEAQ (reference sequence). The CDR3 totals 15 residues. CDR3 sequence (DNA): TGTGCTAGCAGCCGGGGACAGGGGTTCACCGGGGAGCTGTTTTTT. It yields the protein CASSRGQGFTGELFF. The complete variable domain, with remaining parts taken from reference TRBV7-7 and TRBJ2-2, reads GAGVSQSPRYKVTKRGQDVTLRCDPISSHATLYWYQQALGQGPEFLTYFNYEAQPDKSGLPSDRFSAERPEGSISTLTIQRTEQRDSAMYRCASSRGQGFTGELFFGEGSRLTVL.

At least ten counts were recorded for this clonotype. The chain couples TRBV10-3 to TRBJ1-5, with D maybe TRBD1 (5 bases). Trimming pared 0 bases from V and 4 bases from J, leaving 16 bases between. The germline V gene encodes CDR1 ENHRY and CDR2 SYGVKD. The CDR3 is 17 residues long. The CDR3 coding sequence is TGTGCCATCAGTGAGTCTGGGGGAAGAAGAAGGAATCAGCCCCAGCATTTT. Amino acid sequence: CAISESGGRRRNQPQHF.

The chain is built from TRBV7-8 and TRBJ2-7; D possibly corresponds to TRBD2 (6 bases). CDR3 length equals 16 residues. In germline, CDR1 is SGHVS, CDR2 FQNEAQ. Trimming removed 5 bases from V and 0 bases from J, with 17 bases in between. The CDR3 reads CASSLSRSGFSYEQYF. CDR3 sequence (DNA): TGTGCCAGCAGCCTAAGCCGAAGCGGGTTCTCCTACGAGCAGTACTTC.

This clonotype was counted many times. The rearrangement uses TRBV10-3 and TRBJ1-1; 8 bases match TRBD1. Germline CDR1 is ENHRY and CDR2 is SYGVKD. CDR3 size: 13 residues. V lost 10 bases, J lost 0 bases, and 4 bases stayed unmatched. CDR3 nucleotide sequence: TGTGCCACCGGACAGGGAATGAACACTGAAGCTTTCTTT. As protein: CATGQGMNTEAFF.

V usage is TRBV15 and J usage is TRBJ2-1; D might be TRBD2 (6 bases). The CDR3 has 15 residues. Trimming took 1 base from V and 5 from J, leaving 12 bases between them. Germline V lookup: CDR1 LNHNV, CDR2 YYDKDF (reference sequence). The CDR3 bases are TGTGCCACCAGCAGAGGGGAGGCCGGGCACAATGAGCAGTTCTTC. This translates into CATSRGEAGHNEQFF.

This clonotype has a count of ten or more. V and J are TRBV12-3 or TRBV12-4 and TRBJ1-1, with a possible D match to TRBD1 (6 bases). This CDR3 contains 13 residues. The V and J ends lost 7 bases and 6 bases respectively, with 15 bases between them. CDR3 sequence (DNA): TGTGCCAGCACCCCAAGGGGGAAGTCTGAAGCTTTCTTT. Translation: CASTPRGKSEAFF.

The genes are TRBV12-3 or TRBV12-4 and TRBJ1-6; the D is unclear. This CDR3 contains 14 residues. V lost 1 base and J 7 bases, leaving 8 bases between the germline ends. The CDR3 coding sequence is TGTGCCAGCAGTTTAGGGCAGGCCAATTCACCCCTCCACTTT. Translation gives CASSLGQANSPLHF.

This clonotype was observed many times. The chain combines TRBV20-1 with TRBJ2-1; 10 bases match TRBD2. Germline V gene data show CDR1 as DFQATT and CDR2 as SNEGSKA (reference sequence). V trimming: 6 bases; J trimming: 7 bases; junction bases outside the gene matches: 9. The CDR3 contains 14 residues. CDR3 nucleotide sequence: TGCAGTGCCCGAGCGGGGGGGAGAGTGAATGAGCAGTTCTTC. It translates to CSARAGGRVNEQFF.

V usage is TRBV19 and J usage is TRBJ2-6; 8 positions agree with TRBD1. J was trimmed by 1 base and V by 7 bases; bases with no gene match: 3. The V gene's germline CDR1 is LNHDA and CDR2 SQIVND (reference sequence). The CDR3 sequence is 15 residues long. The CDR3 spells CASTDRGSGANVLTF. CDR3 in DNA: TGTGCCAGTACCGACAGGGGTTCTGGGGCCAACGTCCTGACTTTC.

Turning to this clonotype: The junction and the germline gene differ at one end; a read error may be behind it. The CDR3 DNA sequence: TGCAGCGTTGAGTCTCCCGGGACACCCCTCTTC. This gives the protein CSVESPGTPLF. This rearrangement joins TRBV29-1 to TRBJ2-1, with D perhaps TRBD1 (6 bases). Germline V lookup: CDR1 SQVTM, CDR2 ANQGSEA. This CDR3 contains 11 residues.

There are many counts of this clonotype. This chain connects TRBV28 to TRBJ1-2; 7 nucleotides line up with TRBD1. The CDR3 runs to 14 residues. J gave up 4 bases and V 3 bases, and 5 bases lay outside the gene matches. Germline V CDR1 and CDR2: MDHEN, SYDVKM. CDR3 nucleotides: TGTGCCAGCAGTTTCGGGGCAGGGGGCTATGGCTACACCTTC. Protein: CASSFGAGGYGYTF.

This clonotype was seen many times. CDR3 loop: CASSPLDRGNTEAFF. The CDR3 coding sequence is TGTGCCAGCAGCCCCCTTGACAGGGGGAACACTGAAGCTTTCTTT. The chain recombines TRBV28 with TRBJ1-1, with TRBD1 identical over 8 bases. The CDR3 consists of 15 residues. Germline CDR1 reads MDHEN; CDR2 reads SYDVKM. The V gene end was trimmed by 6 bases and the J gene end by 1 base; junction bases not matched to a gene: 7.

This chain connects TRBV19 to TRBJ2-3, with TRBD2 identical over 12 bases. The CDR3 covers 16 residues. V lost 5 bases to trimming and J lost 1 base; unmatched junction nucleotides: 4. Per germline, CDR1 LNHDA and CDR2 SQIVND (reference sequence). In nucleotides, the CDR3 is TGTGCCAGTAGTCTGACTAGCGGGGGCCGCACAGATACGCAGTATTTT. Its protein is CASSLTSGGRTDTQYF.

At least ten counts were recorded for this clonotype. J is TRBJ2-4 and V is TRBV7-3; D is tentatively TRBD1 or TRBD2 (7 bases each). CDR1 is SGHTA, CDR2 FQGTGA, per germline. The CDR3 spans 14 residues. Between the trimmed V and J ends, which lost 5 bases and 9 bases, there was a span of 17 bases. The CDR3 coding sequence is TGTGCCAGCAGCCCGGGACAGAGGGGGGGCATTCAGTACTTC. Protein: CASSPGQRGGIQYF.

The sample holds many counts of this clonotype. The genes are TRBV12-3 or TRBV12-4 and TRBJ1-5; D gene ambiguous. The CDR3 is 13 amino acids. Trimming took 5 bases from V and 7 from J, leaving 12 bases between them. The CDR3: CASSDNVGQPQHF. The CDR3 DNA follows: TGTGCCAGCAGTGATAATGTCGGGCAGCCCCAGCATTTT.

The chain couples TRBV21-1 to TRBJ2-3; the table calls TRBD1, which could not be checked here. TRBV21-1 is a known pseudogene. The CDR3 length is 15 residues. The CDR3 coding sequence is TGTGCCAGCAGCCCTAGTGTGTCCAGCACAGATACGCAGTATTTT. The encoded protein is CASSPSVSSTDTQYF.

This clonotype was observed a handful of times. The chain recombines TRBV9 with TRBJ1-3; D remains ambiguous. CDR1 is SGDLS, CDR2 YYNGEE, per germline. The CDR3 is 16 amino acids. V was shortened by 0 bases and J by 3 bases, with 13 bases between the two germline ends. CDR3 bases: TGTGCCAGCAGCGTAGTTCCGGGATCTGGTGGAAACACCATATATTTT. Its translation is CASSVVPGSGGNTIYF.

This clonotype came up many times. The V and J genes are TRBV20-1 and TRBJ1-2, with D possibly being TRBD1 (6 bases). This CDR3 contains 13 residues. Looked up from germline, CDR1 is DFQATT and CDR2 is SNEGSKA (reference sequence). Trimming left V 6 bases short and J 4 bases short, with 15 bases between. The CDR3 sequence is CSARLGGGYGYTF. The CDR3 DNA is TGCAGTGCCAGACTGGGGGGCGGCTATGGCTACACCTTC.

The V and J genes are TRBV28 and TRBJ2-1, with D perhaps matching TRBD1 (5 bases). Trimming cost V 6 bases and J 9 bases, with 18 bases left between them. Germline CDR1 reads MDHEN; CDR2 reads SYDVKM. The length of the CDR3 is 14 residues. The CDR3 sequence: CASSPPGKSGEQFF. CDR3 nucleotide sequence: TGTGCCAGCAGCCCTCCAGGGAAATCGGGTGAGCAGTTCTTC.

This clonotype was counted at least ten times. The genes are TRBV30 and TRBJ1-5; D is unclear. The CDR3 runs to 13 residues. The germline CDR1 and CDR2 sequences are GTSNPN and SVGIG (reference sequence). V was pared by 8 bases and J by 4 bases, with 15 bases between. The CDR3 here is CAVDTGFNQPQHF. CDR3 sequence (DNA): TGTGCCGTCGATACGGGGTTTAATCAGCCCCAGCATTTT.